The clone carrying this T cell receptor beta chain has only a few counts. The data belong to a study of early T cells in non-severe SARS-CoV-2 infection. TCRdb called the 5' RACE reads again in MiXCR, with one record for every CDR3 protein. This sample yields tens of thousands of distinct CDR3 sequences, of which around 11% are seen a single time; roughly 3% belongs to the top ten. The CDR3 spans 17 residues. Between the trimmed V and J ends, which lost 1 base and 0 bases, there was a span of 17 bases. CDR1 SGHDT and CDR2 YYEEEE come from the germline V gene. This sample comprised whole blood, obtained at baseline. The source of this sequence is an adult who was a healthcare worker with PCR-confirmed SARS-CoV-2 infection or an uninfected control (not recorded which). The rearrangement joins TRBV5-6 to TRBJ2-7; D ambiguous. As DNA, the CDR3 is TGTGCCAGCAGCTTGTGGAGACCTGGACGGAGCTCCTACGAGCAGTACTTC. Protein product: CASSLWRPGRSSYEQYF. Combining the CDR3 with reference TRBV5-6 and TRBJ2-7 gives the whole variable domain DAGVTQSPTHLIKTRGQQVTLRCSPKSGHDTVSWYQQALGQGPQFIFQYYEEEERQRGNFPDRFSGHQFPNYSSELNVNALLLGDSALYLCASSLWRPGRSSYEQYFGPGTRLTVT.